This record concerns one TCR beta chain sequence. The data originate from a study of blood T cell repertoires in COVID-19. Across the whole study: In each case, the material was cDNA or gDNA derived from T cells, B-cell-depleted T cells, or PBMCs.

Method: immunoSEQ multiplex PCR; TCRdb's copy keeps in-frame clones and lacks some. The sample gives 200,000 to 250,000 clones, over 80% of which show up once; about 1.3% is in the top ten. Trimming at V came to 1 base and at J to 4 bases, leaving 8 bases not matched to a gene. The CDR3 totals 16 residues. From germline, CDR1 is LGHNA and CDR2 YSLEER. The source of this sequence is a woman aged 25 to 39 with COVID-19, enrolled during active disease. Sequenced sample: peripheral blood. This chain connects TRBV4-3 to TRBJ2-3, with TRBD1 identical over 7 bases. The CDR3 DNA reads as TGCGCCAGCAGCCAAGGGACGAGGGGGCAGGCAGATACGCAGTATTTT. This translates into CASSQGTRGQADTQYF.